Following are 30 T cell receptor beta chains from one sample sequenced in a study of blood T cell repertoires in COVID-19. Here immunoSEQ multiplex PCR was the method, and the copy in TCRdb shows in-frame clones only, minus some. The sample shows 75,000 to 95,000 clones, around 74% of them seen only once. The specimen sequenced was peripheral blood. The origin of the receptors is a woman older than 75 with active or convalescent COVID-19.

CDR3 DNA: TGTGCCAGCGGCAGGACAGGGGCCAACGTCCTGACTTTC. It encodes CASGRTGANVLTF. V usage is TRBV2 and J usage is TRBJ2-6; D perhaps matches TRBD1 (5 bases). The CDR3 loop spans 13 amino acids. The V gene lost 8 bases and the J gene lost 4 bases, with 9 bases spanning the gap. Germline-derived CDR1 and CDR2 are SNHLY and FYNNEI.

The chain combines TRBV28 with TRBJ1-1; 9 bases agree with TRBD1. The CDR3 contains 15 residues. J gave up 1 base and V 2 bases, and 2 bases lay outside the gene matches. Germline CDR1 is MDHEN and CDR2 is SYDVKM. The CDR3 DNA reads as TGTGCCAGCAGTTTAATGACAGGGGGGAACACTGAAGCTTTCTTT. Its translation is CASSLMTGGNTEAFF.

V usage is TRBV29-1 and J usage is TRBJ1-2, with 7 bases aligning to TRBD1. V dropped 4 bases and J dropped 4; count of bases not matched to a gene: 6. This CDR3 has 13 residues. The V gene's germline CDR1 is SQVTM and CDR2 ANQGSEA. In DNA form, the CDR3 reads TGCAGCGTTGGATACAGGGGAGGCTATGGCTACACCTTC. Translation gives CSVGYRGGYGYTF.

This clone was recorded a few times. V and J are TRBV7-9 and TRBJ2-7; possible D gene TRBD1, 6 bases. Trimming took 3 bases from V and 5 from J, leaving 14 bases between them. The CDR3 has 14 residues. Germline values: CDR1 SEHNR, CDR2 FQNEAQ (reference sequence). The CDR3 sequence is CASSFVQGSHEQYF. The CDR3 bases are TGTGCCAGCAGCTTTGTCCAGGGGTCCCACGAGCAGTACTTC.

This rearrangement joins TRBV25-1 to TRBJ1-6; D possibly corresponds to TRBD1 (5 bases). Germline lookup yields CDR1 MGHDK and CDR2 SYGVNS. V shed 4 bases and J shed 7 bases, with 14 bases lying between them. The CDR3 is 15 amino acids. The CDR3 DNA reads as TGTGCCAGCAGTGCAGGGAACCCCTGGAATTCACCCCTCCACTTT. It translates to CASSAGNPWNSPLHF.

This clone was counted once. The chain links TRBV19 to TRBJ1-4, with a possible D match to TRBD1 (6 bases). V was trimmed by 3 bases and J by 2 bases, leaving 16 bases between them. The CDR3 extends over 17 amino acids. CDR1 and CDR2 from the germline V gene are LNHDA and SQIVND (reference sequence). DNA of the CDR3: TGTGCCAGTAGTATTCCCCCTTTTCAGGGGACTAATGAAAAACTGTTTTTT. This sequence encodes CASSIPPFQGTNEKLFF.

This clone was detected once. The chain carries TRBV27 and TRBJ2-2; TRBD1 matches 8 bases. The CDR3 spans 14 residues. Trimming removed 7 bases from V and 3 bases from J; junction bases left unmatched: 4. Looked up from germline, CDR1 is MNHEY and CDR2 is SMNVEV (reference sequence). As DNA, the CDR3 is TGTGCCAGCATGCGACAGGGGCACACCGGGGAGCTGTTTTTT. Amino acid sequence: CASMRQGHTGELFF.

The CDR3 protein is CAISDPLGGSGYTF. For the CDR3, the DNA is TGTGCCATCAGTGACCCCCTGGGGGGGTCTGGCTACACCTTC. The chain has TRBV10-3 and TRBJ1-2; the D gene is possibly TRBD1 (5 bases). CDR3 length equals 14 residues. Germline loops: CDR1 ENHRY, CDR2 SYGVKD. V was cut by 3 bases and J by 7 bases, with 15 bases left in between.

This sequence joins TRBV7-2 and TRBJ1-2; possible D gene TRBD1, 5 bases. The CDR3 has 14 residues. V lost 5 bases, J lost 13 bases, and 23 bases lay in between. The germline gives CDR1 SGHTA, CDR2 FQGNSA. The CDR3 DNA reads TGTGCCAGCAGCCCGCAGGGAATCAGTCTAAAGCTCACCTTC. Residues: CASSPQGISLKLTF.

CDR3 protein: CASSQGPSYEQYF. CDR3 DNA: TGTGCCAGTAGTCAGGGGCCCTCCTACGAGCAGTACTTC. The chain uses TRBV19 and TRBJ2-7; tentative D call: TRBD1 (6 bases). The germline CDR1 and CDR2 sequences are LNHDA and SQIVND (reference sequence). The CDR3 length is 13 residues. The V and J ends lost 5 bases and 0 bases respectively, with 8 bases between them.

In this sample, this clone turned up once. V usage is TRBV7-8 and J usage is TRBJ1-1; D is possibly TRBD1 (5 bases). Trimming pared 5 bases from V and 4 bases from J, leaving 8 bases between. The germline gives CDR1 SGHVS, CDR2 FQNEAQ. The length of the CDR3 is 12 residues. This CDR3 reads CASSLRGTEAFF. CDR3 bases: TGTGCCAGCAGCCTAAGGGGCACTGAAGCTTTCTTT.

This sequence joins TRBV6-2 or TRBV6-3 and TRBJ2-7, with TRBD2 identical over 13 bases. The V and J ends lost 2 bases and 4 bases, in that order; junction bases with no gene match: 8. CDR1 MNHEY and CDR2 SVGEGT come from the germline V gene. The CDR3 totals 17 residues. The CDR3 nucleotides read TGTGCCAGCAGTTACCCGACTAGCGGGAGGACCTTTTACGAGCAGTACTTC. It yields the protein CASSYPTSGRTFYEQYF.

CDR3 sequence reads: CASSQGSRGIHTEAFF. CDR3 DNA sequence: TGTGCCAGCAGCCAAGGATCCAGGGGTATTCACACTGAAGCTTTCTTT. The chain carries TRBV4-2 and TRBJ1-1; maybe TRBD1 (6 bases). This CDR3 has 16 residues. V lost 1 base, J lost 3 bases, and 15 bases lay in between. Germline V gene lookup returns CDR1 LGHNA and CDR2 YNFKEQ.

This chain links TRBV3-1 (or the pseudogene TRBV3-2) with TRBJ2-1; no clear D gene. Trimming left V 0 bases short and J 4 bases short, with 10 bases between. The CDR3 spans 15 residues. Germline V gives CDR1 LGHDT, CDR2 YNNKEL (reference sequence). CDR3 nucleotides: TGTGCCAGCAGCCAAGAGTTTCAGTTTTACAATGAGCAGTTCTTC. The encoded protein is CASSQEFQFYNEQFF.

This clone appeared many times. V is TRBV27 and J is TRBJ1-5; 7 bases fit TRBD1. CDR3 length equals 16 residues. With V trimmed by 3 bases and J by 3 bases, 8 bases remained unmatched. Germline lookup yields CDR1 MNHEY and CDR2 SMNVEV (reference sequence). CDR3 in amino acids: CASSFEGGADNQPQHF. The CDR3 bases are TGTGCCAGCAGTTTTGAAGGGGGCGCGGACAATCAGCCCCAGCATTTT.

The V gene is TRBV4-3, the J gene TRBJ1-2, with 7 bases identical to TRBD1. Trimming cost V 4 bases and J 8 bases; bases outside gene matches: 10. The CDR3 totals 14 residues. Looked up from germline, CDR1 is LGHNA and CDR2 is YSLEER. The CDR3: CASSPLPQGNGYTF. DNA for the CDR3: TGCGCCAGCAGCCCACTCCCACAGGGGAACGGCTACACCTTC.

The CDR3 spells CASRDPRTSVYNEQFF. CDR3 sequence (DNA): TGTGCCAGTAGGGACCCTCGGACTAGCGTTTACAATGAGCAGTTCTTC. This chain uses TRBV19 with TRBJ2-1, with 9 bases identical to TRBD2. The CDR3 runs 16 residues. V was clipped by 6 bases and J by 4 bases; unmatched bases: 10. Germline CDR1 and CDR2: LNHDA and SQIVND (reference sequence).

The sample holds a few counts of this clone. This chain joins TRBV19 and TRBJ1-2; 9 positions agree with TRBD1. The V and J ends lost 7 bases and 3 bases, in that order; junction bases with no gene match: 6. Germline CDR1 LNHDA, CDR2 SQIVND (reference sequence). The length of the CDR3 is 14 residues. The CDR3 DNA is TGTGCCAGTAAGGGGACAGGGAGGTACTATGGCTACACCTTC. Translating it yields CASKGTGRYYGYTF.

V and J are TRBV5-8 and TRBJ2-5; D not resolved. With 4 bases removed from V and 7 bases from J, the gap between germline ends came to 11 bases. The CDR3 is 12 residues long. Germline-derived CDR1 and CDR2 are SGHTS and YDEGEE. CDR3 bases: TGTGCCAGCAGCCCCCAGGTGGGGACCCAGTACTTC. It codes for CASSPQVGTQYF.

This clone was counted a few times. This rearrangement joins TRBV14 to TRBJ1-2; D unresolved. This CDR3 spans 13 amino acids. Trimming cost V 2 bases and J 5 bases, with 9 bases left between them. Germline V gene sequence: CDR1 SGHDN, CDR2 FVKESK. CDR3 coding DNA: TGTGCCAGCAGCCAAAGTGGAGGATATGGCTACACCTTC. Its protein is CASSQSGGYGYTF.

V gene TRBV13 combines with J gene TRBJ1-2; no clear D. The CDR3 is 14 residues long. V was cut by 0 bases and J by 5 bases, with 10 bases left in between. Germline CDR1 PRHDT, CDR2 FYEKMQ (reference sequence). CDR3 residues: CASSLGSGGYGYTF. CDR3 sequence (DNA): TGTGCCAGCAGCTTAGGTTCGGGCGGGTATGGCTACACCTTC.

The V call is TRBV7-2, the J call TRBJ1-2; D remains ambiguous. From germline, CDR1 is SGHTA and CDR2 FQGNSA. With 1 base removed from V and 2 bases from J, the gap between germline ends came to 11 bases. The CDR3 runs 15 residues. The CDR3: CASSLEWARNYGYTF. Here the CDR3 DNA reads TGTGCCAGCAGCTTAGAGTGGGCCAGGAACTATGGCTACACCTTC.

This chain uses TRBV4-1 with TRBJ1-2; 12 bases fit TRBD1. This CDR3 is built from 16 residues. Trimming took 4 bases from V and 6 from J; bases not matched to a gene: 9. CDR1 and CDR2 from the germline V gene are MGHRA and YSYEKL. CDR3 loop: CASSLHLGTGGDGYTF. CDR3 DNA: TGCGCCAGCAGCCTCCACTTGGGGACAGGGGGCGATGGCTACACCTTC.

The chain links TRBV7-2 to TRBJ2-7; the D is unclear. The CDR3 has 15 residues. V was pared by 1 base and J by 7 bases, with 17 bases between. The V gene's germline CDR1 is SGHTA and CDR2 FQGNSA. The CDR3, as DNA: TGTGCCAGCAGCTTAGGTCCCGGGTCTGTTGCGGAGCAGTACTTC. As protein: CASSLGPGSVAEQYF.

In regard to this clone: The junction differs from germline at one of its ends, possibly a read error. This chain connects TRBV7-9 to TRBJ2-5; no firm D call. This CDR3 has 8 amino acids. Germline assignment: CDR1 SEHNR and CDR2 FQNEAQ (reference sequence). CDR3 in DNA: TGTGCCAGCAGTTCCACTAACTTC. Translating it yields CASSSTNF.

V is TRBV7-9 and J is TRBJ2-7; possible D gene TRBD2, 5 bases. Germline V gene sequence: CDR1 SEHNR, CDR2 FQNEAQ (reference sequence). The V gene lost 5 bases and the J gene lost 3 bases, with 14 bases spanning the gap. The CDR3 extends over 14 amino acids. The CDR3 here is CASSTISSGYEQYF. CDR3 nucleotide sequence: TGTGCCAGCAGCACCATTTCGAGCGGCTACGAGCAGTACTTC.

The CDR3 region is CASSFWDRGGYTF. CDR3 nucleotide sequence: TGTGCCAGCAGTTTTTGGGACAGGGGAGGCTACACCTTC. The J gene is TRBJ1-2, the V gene TRBV27, with 10 positions matching TRBD1. V trimming: 3 bases; J trimming: 8 bases; junction bases outside the gene matches: 3. Germline CDR1 and CDR2: MNHEY and SMNVEV (reference sequence). This CDR3 is 13 amino acids long.

This sequence joins TRBV27 and TRBJ2-3; 7 nucleotides line up with TRBD2. CDR1 is MNHEY and CDR2 is SMNVEV in the germline V gene (reference sequence). This CDR3 contains 13 residues. Unmatched junction bases numbered 6, after V lost 3 bases and J lost 9 bases. CDR3 sequence reads: CASSFSARGTQYF. CDR3 DNA: TGTGCCAGCAGTTTCTCGGCGCGGGGGACGCAGTATTTT.

V and J are TRBV10-3 and TRBJ1-4, with D possibly matching TRBD1 (5 bases). The CDR3 totals 15 residues. Germline V lookup: CDR1 ENHRY, CDR2 SYGVKD. Trimming took 3 bases from V and 4 from J, leaving 12 bases between them. The CDR3 region has the DNA TGTGCCATCAGTGACGGGGGACTTTATAATGAAAAACTGTTTTTT. This encodes CAISDGGLYNEKLFF.

The chain couples TRBV9 to TRBJ2-1; D is undetermined. Germline loops: CDR1 SGDLS, CDR2 YYNGEE. The CDR3 covers 18 residues. The V end lost 0 bases, the J end lost 0 bases, and 16 bases lay between the germline ends. The CDR3 DNA sequence: TGTGCCAGCAGCGTAGAGAAGAACGGGTTCGGCTCCTACAATGAGCAGTTCTTC. Amino acids: CASSVEKNGFGSYNEQFF.